Following are 27 T cell receptor beta chains from one sample sequenced in a study of blood T cell repertoires in COVID-19. Generated by immunoSEQ multiplex PCR, the TCRdb table keeps only in-frame clones and is missing some. In the table there are under 95,000 clones, about nine tenths of which are singletons. Sequencing input: peripheral blood. These receptors originate from a woman in her 50s with acute or convalescent COVID-19.

The chain combines TRBV2 with TRBJ1-1; D ambiguous. From germline, CDR1 is SNHLY and CDR2 FYNNEI. V was cut by 6 bases and J by 4 bases, with 9 bases left in between. The CDR3 length is 12 residues. The CDR3 here is CASSTGSTEAFF. The CDR3 DNA reads as TGTGCCAGCAGCACGGGGAGCACTGAAGCTTTCTTT.

The chain has TRBV9 and TRBJ2-1, with TRBD2 identical over 7 bases. The CDR3 spans 14 residues. In germline, CDR1 is SGDLS, CDR2 YYNGEE. Trimming at V came to 3 bases and at J to 5 bases, leaving 5 bases not matched to a gene. The chain's CDR3 is CASSGGLLDNEQFF. The CDR3 bases are TGTGCCAGCAGCGGGGGACTACTGGACAATGAGCAGTTCTTC.

The J gene is TRBJ2-7, the V gene TRBV6-2 or TRBV6-3; TRBD2 is a possible D gene (6 bases). CDR1 and CDR2 (germline): MNHEY, SVGEGT. CDR3 length equals 19 residues. Trimming removed 2 bases at V and 3 bases at J, with 26 bases between. The CDR3 loop is CASSYRDSGYLSAFYEQYF. CDR3 DNA: TGTGCCAGCAGTTACAGGGATAGCGGATACCTAAGTGCTTTCTACGAGCAGTACTTC.

The rearrangement links TRBV3-1 (or the pseudogene TRBV3-2) to TRBJ2-1, with 10 bases that match TRBD1. Trimming took 1 base from V and 8 from J; bases not matched to a gene: 5. Germline V lookup: CDR1 LGHDT, CDR2 YNNKEL (reference sequence). CDR3 length: 15 amino acids. CDR3 nucleotide sequence: TGTGCCAGCAGCCAAGGCCGACAGGGGGCATATGAGCAGTTCTTC. Amino acid sequence: CASSQGRQGAYEQFF.

V and J are TRBV10-3 and TRBJ1-2; TRBD1 matches at 9 bases. Germline loops: CDR1 ENHRY, CDR2 SYGVKD. V shed 3 bases, J shed 3 bases, and the junction held 2 bases outside the gene matches. The length of the CDR3 is 14 residues. CDR3 loop: CAISEQGADYGYTF. In nucleotides, the CDR3 is TGTGCCATCAGTGAACAGGGGGCCGACTATGGCTACACCTTC.

The CDR3 nucleotides are TGTGCCAGCAGTGGACCAGGGGTAAATCAGCCCCAGCATTTT. Protein sequence: CASSGPGVNQPQHF. The genes are TRBV28 and TRBJ1-5, with a weak D call TRBD1 (6 bases). V shed 5 bases and J shed 4 bases, with 12 bases lying between them. The CDR3 is 14 amino acids. Per germline, CDR1 MDHEN and CDR2 SYDVKM.

To note about this clone: The sample carries other DNA sequences with the same CDR3. The J gene is TRBJ1-1, the V gene TRBV27, with D possibly TRBD1 on 6 matching bases. The V end lost 0 bases, the J end lost 5 bases, and 13 bases lay between the germline ends. There are 15 residues in the CDR3. CDR1 and CDR2 (germline): MNHEY, SMNVEV (reference sequence). The DNA for the CDR3 is TGTGCCAGCAGTTTATCTGGTACAGGGAATACTGAAGCTTTCTTT. This sequence encodes CASSLSGTGNTEAFF.

The chain uses TRBV5-1 and TRBJ1-6; 9 bases are shared with TRBD1. The CDR3 totals 16 residues. After removal of 0 bases from V and 5 bases from J, the junction contained 3 bases not matched to a gene. Germline V CDR1 and CDR2: SGHRS, YFSETQ. CDR3 nucleotide sequence: TGCGCCAGCAGCTTGGACAGGGGGCACGATAATTCACCCCTCCACTTT. It specifies CASSLDRGHDNSPLHF.

The rearrangement links TRBV24-1 to TRBJ1-4; TRBD1 agrees at 8 bases. The germline gives CDR1 KGHDR, CDR2 SFDVKD. The length of the CDR3 is 13 residues. Trimming cost V 7 bases and J 8 bases; bases outside gene matches: 5. The CDR3 nucleotides read TGTGCCACCAGGGAGGCAGGGGGCGAAAAACTGTTTTTT. Its translation: CATREAGGEKLFF.

The chain employs TRBV28 and TRBJ2-7, with D possibly TRBD2 on 7 matching bases. CDR3 size: 14 residues. Germline CDR1 is MDHEN and CDR2 is SYDVKM. V shed 3 bases and J shed 4 bases, with 13 bases lying between them. The CDR3 DNA reads TGTGCCAGCAGTTTCCTGGGAGGGGGATACGAGCAGTACTTC. Residues: CASSFLGGGYEQYF.

In this sample, this clone turned up once. The CDR3 loop reads CASARQNTGELFF. The CDR3 nucleotides read TGTGCCAGCGCCCGACAGAACACCGGGGAGCTGTTTTTT. The chain employs TRBV27 and TRBJ2-2; no reliable D call. V was shortened by 8 bases and J by 1 base, with 8 bases between the two germline ends. The CDR3 has 13 amino acids. Germline V gives CDR1 MNHEY, CDR2 SMNVEV (reference sequence).

The V and J genes are TRBV30 and TRBJ1-2; 7 bases fit TRBD1. The CDR3 loop spans 13 amino acids. In germline, CDR1 is GTSNPN, CDR2 SVGIG (reference sequence). V lost 3 bases and J lost 8; bases outside the gene matches: 9. As DNA, the CDR3 is TGTGCCTGGAGGGGACAGCCGGGCGCGGGCTACACCTTC. Its protein is CAWRGQPGAGYTF.

This clone occurred once. The chain has TRBV19 and TRBJ2-2; the D gene is possibly TRBD1 (6 bases). V dropped 4 bases and J dropped 3 bases, with 9 bases sitting between them. The CDR3 loop spans 14 amino acids. From germline, CDR1 is LNHDA and CDR2 SQIVND (reference sequence). DNA of the CDR3: TGTGCCAGTAGTAGGGCAGGGGACACCGGGGAGCTGTTTTTT. Its translation: CASSRAGDTGELFF. Full variable domain (missing parts from reference TRBV19 and TRBJ2-2): DGGITQSPKYLFRKEGQNVTLSCEQNLNHDAMYWYRQDPGQGLRLIYYSQIVNDFQKGDIAEGYSVSREKKESFPLTVTSAQKNPTAFYLCASSRAGDTGELFFGEGSRLTVL.

DNA for the CDR3: TGTGCCTGGACCGGGACAGGGGACAGCCCCCAGCATTTT. It codes for CAWTGTGDSPQHF. The V call is TRBV30, the J call TRBJ1-5, with 10 bases matching TRBD1. The CDR3 runs to 13 residues. With V trimmed by 4 bases and J by 10 bases, 7 bases remained unmatched. The germline gives CDR1 GTSNPN, CDR2 SVGIG (reference sequence).

This chain links TRBV27 with TRBJ1-2; 7 bases map to TRBD1. Germline V gene sequence: CDR1 MNHEY, CDR2 SMNVEV (reference sequence). The junction had 16 bases not matched to a gene; V was cut back by 3 bases and J by 6 bases. This CDR3 has 17 amino acids. In DNA, the CDR3 is TGTGCCAGCAGTTTGAGCACCATACAGGGGTTATTTAATGGCTACACCTTC. This encodes CASSLSTIQGLFNGYTF.

The V and J genes are TRBV9 and TRBJ2-1, with 13 nucleotides matching TRBD2. This CDR3 is built from 16 residues. Per the germline V gene, CDR1 is SGDLS and CDR2 is YYNGEE. J lost 8 bases, V lost 1 base, and 6 bases had no gene match. The DNA for the CDR3 is TGTGCCAGCAGCGTAACGGGGACTAGCGGGGCCGATGAGCAGTTCTTC. Its protein product is CASSVTGTSGADEQFF.

The chain couples TRBV6-5 to TRBJ2-3; D is uncertain. CDR1 and CDR2 from the germline V gene are MNHEY and SVGAGI. The V gene lost 7 bases and the J gene lost 5 bases, with 7 bases spanning the gap. CDR3 size: 11 residues. The CDR3 loop reads CASTSVDTQYF. CDR3 coding DNA: TGTGCCAGCACCTCGGTAGATACGCAGTATTTT.

The J gene is TRBJ1-3, the V gene TRBV30, with TRBD1 matching 8 bases. Trimming removed 1 base from V and 0 bases from J; junction bases left unmatched: 8. Per the germline V gene, CDR1 is GTSNPN and CDR2 is SVGIG (reference sequence). This CDR3 has 17 residues. The CDR3 nucleotides read TGTGCCTGGAGTGGGACAGGGACTTCCTACTCTGGAAACACCATATATTTT. Translation: CAWSGTGTSYSGNTIYF.

This rearrangement joins TRBV6-5 to TRBJ1-1, with D tentatively TRBD1 (6 bases). Germline assignment: CDR1 MNHEY and CDR2 SVGAGI. The CDR3 covers 14 residues. Between the trimmed V and J ends, which lost 7 bases and 0 bases, there was a span of 12 bases. CDR3 nucleotide sequence: TGTGCCAGCACTCCGGGACACATGAACACTGAAGCTTTCTTT. Translation gives CASTPGHMNTEAFF.

The genes are TRBV7-2 and TRBJ2-7; 8 bases fit TRBD2. V dropped 4 bases and J dropped 1; count of bases not matched to a gene: 6. The CDR3 is 15 residues long. Germline values: CDR1 SGHTA, CDR2 FQGNSA. CDR3 nucleotides: TGTGCCAGCAGCTGGCGGACGGGAGGGTCCTACGAGCAGTACTTC. This encodes CASSWRTGGSYEQYF.

The rearrangement links TRBV6-5 to TRBJ2-5; maybe TRBD1 (6 bases). Germline lookup yields CDR1 MNHEY and CDR2 SVGAGI. Deletions cut 5 bases from V and 4 bases from J, with 17 bases between. The CDR3 totals 15 residues. The CDR3 sequence: CASSKQGVGGETQYF. Written as DNA, the CDR3 is TGTGCCAGCAGTAAACAGGGCGTTGGTGGAGAGACCCAGTACTTC.

Only one count was recorded for this clone. This chain connects TRBV2 to TRBJ1-1; 7 bases are shared with TRBD1. CDR1 is SNHLY, CDR2 FYNNEI, per germline. Trimming removed 6 bases from V and 11 bases from J; junction bases left unmatched: 12. This CDR3 comprises 13 residues. The CDR3: CASRSDRAQRAFF. The DNA for the CDR3 is TGTGCCAGCAGATCCGACAGGGCTCAAAGGGCTTTCTTT.

The chain joins TRBV6-5 to TRBJ2-5, with TRBD1 as a possible D gene (7 bases). V gave up 6 bases and J gave up 7 bases, with 15 bases separating them. The CDR3 extends over 13 amino acids. Germline lookup yields CDR1 MNHEY and CDR2 SVGAGI. The CDR3 coding sequence is TGTGCCAGCAGACAATCAGGGGGAGGGACCCAGTACTTC. Protein sequence: CASRQSGGGTQYF.

The CDR3 DNA reads TGTGCCAGCAGGAGGAGATCATCAACCCCAATAGCGGAGCCCCAGCATTTT. It is translated as CASRRRSSTPIAEPQHF. The chain employs TRBV2 and TRBJ1-5; D not resolved. The CDR3 is 17 amino acids. Germline V lookup: CDR1 SNHLY, CDR2 FYNNEI. V was pared by 6 bases and J by 8 bases, with 26 bases between.

The chain uses TRBV2 and TRBJ2-2; D ambiguous. The CDR3 is 14 residues long. Trimming cost V 2 bases and J 5 bases, with 9 bases left between them. Germline V gene data show CDR1 as SNHLY and CDR2 as FYNNEI. For the CDR3, the DNA is TGTGCCAGCAGTGAACAGGTTTTTACCGGGGAGCTGTTTTTT. As protein: CASSEQVFTGELFF.

The CDR3 loop is CASSSTNTGELFF. CDR3 DNA sequence: TGTGCCAGCAGCTCCACGAACACCGGGGAGCTGTTTTTT. V gene TRBV11-2 combines with J gene TRBJ2-2; the D is unclear. The germline V gene has CDR1 SGHAT and CDR2 FQNNGV. Trimming removed 4 bases at V and 0 bases at J, with 3 bases between. The CDR3 is made up of 13 amino acids.

This chain links TRBV18 with TRBJ1-1; a possible D gene is TRBD1 (5 bases). Trimming removed 3 bases from V and 7 bases from J, with 12 bases in between. Germline values: CDR1 KGHSH, CDR2 LQKENI. CDR3 length: 13 amino acids. CDR3 DNA sequence: TGTGCCAGCTCACCGACAGCGGGCCTTGAAGCTTTCTTT. Translating gives CASSPTAGLEAFF.